This T cell receptor beta chain was identified during a study of shared clonotypes between healthy human individuals. Study summary: CD4 naive cells filled three plates per donor, CD4 memory three, CD8 naive two and CD8 memory one.

Study observations and caveats: Non-shared clonotypes showed lower generation probabilities than clonotypes common to all four donors.

This clone was observed a single time. Its antigen is not known. Losses at the gene ends were 2 bases for V and 8 bases for J; bases not matched to a gene: 7. CDR3 length: 15 amino acids. CDR1 and CDR2 from the germline V gene are LGHNT and FRNRAP. Naive CD8 populations comprised CD45RO-negative cells positively selected for CCR7, excluding terminally differentiated effector memory CD45RA+ cells. DNA at approximately 200 ng, 25,000 to 30,000 T cell genomes, went into sorted-subset replicate PCRs. Assay: immunoSEQ multiplex PCR; the TCRdb copy retains only in-frame clones and omits some. Among about 1.9 million clones, just over 90% were seen once, and the ten largest hold less than 2%.

Sequenced sample: naive CD8+ T cells from PBMCs. This sequence was found in a man younger than 30 in good health. Some clones in this sample may be carry-over from other donors' samples. V usage is TRBV12-5 and J usage is TRBJ2-1; 9 positions agree with TRBD2. The CDR3 DNA is TGTGCTAGTGGTTTGATAGCGGGAGTTAATGATGAGCAGTTCTTC. Translation: CASGLIAGVNDEQFF.